The entry that follows covers one T cell receptor (beta chain) sequence. There is no known antigen for this receptor. There are no base qualities to consult, and no much larger clone falls within one base. CDR1 and CDR2 are drawn from the germline V gene: SGHTA, FQGNSA. The germline ends are 14 bases apart after V is trimmed by 3 bases and J by 6 bases. Measured from the cysteine to the phenylalanine, the CDR3 is 14 residues long. The kept DNA is CDR3 alone, 42 bases in frame from the first base. The method was the immunoSEQ multiplex PCR assay. TCRdb limited this immuneACCESS table to in-frame rearrangements with V and J called. A share of clones is missing; checked studies link under half to unresolved V genes, and the rest is unexplained. This sample is represented by about 120,000 clones; over 85% of them were singletons. Approximately 5.8% of the sample goes to the ten largest clones. The sample comes from a study of T cell changes during pregnancy in multiple sclerosis (dated by TCRdb to the late 2010s). A note on the overall study: The study looked at changes in the T cell repertoire across pregnancy in women with multiple sclerosis.

The chain is encoded by TRBV7-2 joined to TRBJ1-2, with an unclear D gene assignment. The material sequenced was peripheral blood, taken before pregnancy. This receptor was obtained from a female donor with multiple sclerosis, enrolled in a pregnancy study. The nucleotide sequence reads as follows: TGTGCCAGCAGCTTGGATATAGGCAGCGATGGCTACACCTTC. Its protein is CASSLDIGSDGYTF.